One and the same sample provided the 6 T cell receptor beta chains below, sequenced in a study of T cells in Graves' hyperthyroidism and ophthalmopathy. Researchers took RNA transcripts and amplified the TCR beta CDR3 regions from them. The TCR CDR3 was amplified in a first-round RT-PCR using the HTBI primer set. Via MiXCR, TCRdb re-called the multiplex PCR reads, giving one row per CDR3 protein. Among about 720,000 distinct CDR3 sequences, under 20% were seen once, and the ten largest hold over 15%. The sample was blood. The receptors shown here come from a woman in her forties or fifties with Graves' hyperthyroidism that later progressed to Graves' ophthalmopathy.

This clonotype showed up many times. The rearrangement joins TRBV18 to TRBJ2-3; D perhaps matches TRBD1 (6 bases). With 3 bases removed from V and 0 bases from J, the gap between germline ends came to 19 bases. CDR1 KGHSH and CDR2 LQKENI come from the germline V gene. The CDR3 totals 18 residues. The CDR3 loop reads CASSPEDSGIRSTDTQYF. CDR3 DNA: TGTGCCAGCTCACCGGAGGACAGCGGCATTAGAAGCACAGATACGCAGTATTTT.

This clonotype was recorded a few times. V gene TRBV3-1 combines with J gene TRBJ2-1; TRBD2 is a possible D gene (6 bases). V shed 0 bases and J shed 2 bases, with 8 bases lying between them. Germline V CDR1 and CDR2: LGHDT, YNNKEL (reference sequence). The CDR3 is made up of 15 amino acids. The CDR3: CASSQDREAYNEQFF. The CDR3 DNA reads as TGTGCCAGCAGCCAAGACAGGGAGGCCTACAATGAGCAGTTCTTC.

This clonotype was recorded at least ten times. The chain joins TRBV11-2 to TRBJ2-7; D is undetermined. Germline assignment: CDR1 SGHAT and CDR2 FQNNGV. The CDR3 length is 15 residues. V dropped 5 bases and J dropped 0 bases, with 14 bases sitting between them. In DNA form, the CDR3 reads TGTGCCAGCAGCCCGAGGACCCTGAGCTCCTACGAGCAGTACTTC. Translated, it gives CASSPRTLSSYEQYF.

This clonotype was seen repeatedly, ten times or more. J is TRBJ2-7 and V is TRBV28; D is uncertain. The V end was cut by 1 base, the J end by 3 bases, with 10 bases between. The germline CDR1 and CDR2 sequences are MDHEN and SYDVKM. CDR3 size: 14 residues. CDR3 DNA sequence: TGTGCCAGCAGTTTATACGCCGTCCGCTACGAGCAGTACTTC. Protein product: CASSLYAVRYEQYF.

V usage is TRBV7-3 and J usage is TRBJ2-2; 10 nucleotides align to TRBD1. Germline V CDR1 and CDR2: SGHTA, FQGTGA. The CDR3 has 17 amino acids. The V segment lost 5 bases and the J segment 7 bases; nucleotides outside the gene matches: 13. CDR3 in amino acids: CASSLQADRGPVGELFF. Here the CDR3 DNA reads TGTGCCAGCAGCCTACAAGCCGACAGGGGGCCGGTCGGGGAGCTGTTTTTT.

J is TRBJ2-2 and V is TRBV6-6, with D tentatively TRBD2 (6 bases). This CDR3 has 18 amino acids. Trimming removed 2 bases from V and 0 bases from J, with 16 bases in between. Per germline, CDR1 MNHNY and CDR2 SVGAGI (reference sequence). The CDR3 spells CASSYKFAGHTNTGELFF. DNA for the CDR3: TGTGCCAGCAGTTACAAATTTGCGGGGCACACGAACACCGGGGAGCTGTTTTTT.